The 10 T cell receptor beta chains below were found in one sample sequenced in a study of blood T cell repertoires in COVID-19. The method was immunoSEQ multiplex PCR; TCRdb's version includes in-frame clones alone and lacks a portion of them. The table records about 100,000 clones, about 85% of them present only once. The sample taken for sequencing was peripheral blood. The receptors derive from a man between 50 and 59 years old with active COVID-19.

The CDR3 here is CASSSIRGALTDTQYF. CDR3 DNA sequence: TGTGCCAGCAGCTCGATTCGGGGGGCACTCACAGATACGCAGTATTTT. The chain is built from TRBV11-2 and TRBJ2-3, with D perhaps matching TRBD2 (7 bases). CDR1 is SGHAT, CDR2 FQNNGV, per germline. Trimming shortened V by 4 bases and J by 2 bases, and 16 bases separated the two germline ends. This CDR3 comprises 16 residues. The entire variable domain, with the rest obtained from reference TRBV11-2 and TRBJ2-3, is as follows: EAGVAQSPRYKIIEKRQSVAFWCNPISGHATLYWYQQILGQGPKLLIQFQNNGVVDDSQLPKDRFSAERLKGVDSTLKIQPAKLEDSAVYLCASSSIRGALTDTQYFGPGTRLTVL.

The chain combines TRBV7-9 with TRBJ2-5, with D uncertain. The ends were cut back, 6 bases at V and 1 base at J, with 9 bases in the middle. Germline V gene sequence: CDR1 SEHNR, CDR2 FQNEAQ (reference sequence). The length of the CDR3 is 13 residues. CDR3 DNA: TGTGCCAGCAGACCAGTCCCCCAAGAGACCCAGTACTTC. Amino acids: CASRPVPQETQYF.

J is TRBJ1-1 and V is TRBV9; the D gene is possibly TRBD1 (5 bases). V shed 4 bases and J shed 2 bases, with 15 bases lying between them. This CDR3 comprises 15 residues. Per the germline V gene, CDR1 is SGDLS and CDR2 is YYNGEE. CDR3 in amino acids: CASSLGGAENTEAFF. CDR3 in DNA: TGTGCCAGCAGCCTAGGTGGGGCAGAAAACACTGAAGCTTTCTTT.

This chain links TRBV6-4 with TRBJ2-1; 7 nucleotides align to TRBD2. The germline V gene encodes CDR1 MRHNA and CDR2 SNTAGT. V lost 0 bases to trimming and J lost 1 base; unmatched junction nucleotides: 3. This CDR3 spans 16 amino acids. In DNA form, the CDR3 reads TGTGCCAGCAGTGACTCGTGGGGGGGGTCCTACAATGAGCAGTTCTTC. Protein sequence: CASSDSWGGSYNEQFF.

This rearrangement joins TRBV6-5 to TRBJ1-2; D might be TRBD1 (5 bases). V lost 2 bases to trimming and J lost 7 bases, with 11 bases between them. Per germline, CDR1 MNHEY and CDR2 SVGAGI. This CDR3 region has 13 residues. Written as DNA, the CDR3 is TGTGCCAGCAGTTACGCGGGGGAAGGTGGCTACACCTTC. It encodes CASSYAGEGGYTF.

The rearrangement uses TRBV7-2 and TRBJ1-3; 12 bases line up with TRBD1. CDR3 length equals 18 residues. Germline assignment: CDR1 SGHTA and CDR2 FQGNSA. The V and J ends lost 3 bases and 1 base, in that order; junction bases with no gene match: 7. The CDR3 bases are TGTGCCAGCAGCTTTGCGGGACAGGGGGCAATTTCTGGAAACACCATATATTTT. Its translation: CASSFAGQGAISGNTIYF.

The chain couples TRBV27 to TRBJ2-7; D gene unclear. The ends were cut back, 3 bases at V and 1 base at J, with 7 bases in the middle. CDR3 length: 13 amino acids. Germline lookup yields CDR1 MNHEY and CDR2 SMNVEV (reference sequence). This chain's CDR3 is CASSLGKSYEQYF. CDR3 coding DNA: TGTGCCAGCAGTTTGGGCAAGTCCTACGAGCAGTACTTC.

The genes are TRBV7-2 and TRBJ1-2; D is perhaps TRBD1 (6 bases). Germline-derived CDR1 and CDR2 are SGHTA and FQGNSA. The CDR3 length is 15 residues. V was shortened by 6 bases and J by 7 bases, with 21 bases between the two germline ends. The CDR3 here is CASSFLGAGLGGYTF. The CDR3 bases are TGTGCCAGCAGTTTTCTGGGGGCGGGTTTGGGTGGCTACACCTTC.

CDR3 bases: TGTGCCAGTAGTGTCGACAGGGTTCCTGAAGCTTTCTTT. As protein: CASSVDRVPEAFF. The chain is built from TRBV19 and TRBJ1-1, with 7 bases identical to TRBD1. This CDR3 is 13 amino acids long. Per the germline V gene, CDR1 is LNHDA and CDR2 is SQIVND (reference sequence). The junction had 6 bases not matched to a gene; V was cut back by 5 bases and J by 6 bases.

The chain uses TRBV9 and TRBJ2-1; TRBD2 aligns across 16 bases. The length of the CDR3 is 14 residues. V gave up 3 bases and J gave up 13 bases; unmatched junction bases: 4. Germline CDR1 is SGDLS and CDR2 is YYNGEE. CDR3 DNA sequence: TGTGCCAGCAGCGATGGGACTAGCGGGGGGGTCCAGTTCTTC. This encodes CASSDGTSGGVQFF.